This TCR beta chain came from a study of T cells in Graves' hyperthyroidism and ophthalmopathy. It was RNA transcripts that yielded the amplified TCR beta CDR3 regions. An initial round of RT-PCR targeting the TCR CDR3 relied on the HTBI primer set. MiXCR was run by TCRdb on the multiplex PCR reads, yielding one entry per CDR3 protein. This table holds about 600,000 distinct CDR3 sequences, around 16% found once. For this clonotype: Antigen specificity is unknown.

CDR3 length: 15 amino acids. Germline V lookup: CDR1 SGHVS, CDR2 FQNEAQ. The J segment lost 6 bases and the V segment lost 1 base, leaving 8 bases of the junction unmatched. It was 10 ml of fresh peripheral blood that supplied the PBMCs. Study-wide results and caveats: Among clonotypes expanded in thyroid above 0.001, most were also found in blood.

Sequencing was done on a sample of blood. This chain joins TRBV7-8 and TRBJ2-7, with 8 bases that match TRBD1. This clonotype was obtained from a woman in her forties with Graves' ophthalmopathy. DNA of the CDR3: TGTGCCAGCAGCTTAGGGAGACAGGGGTCTGGCGAGCAGTACTTC. Protein sequence: CASSLGRQGSGEQYF.